This T cell receptor beta chain stems from a study of CD8 T cells in ankylosing spondylitis. Broader study findings: Within ankylosing spondylitis blood, a TCR beta motif made up of seven or eight highly homologous variants appeared to be characteristic. The disease-linked clones had a CD8+ phenotype and low blood frequencies. It was reported that disease-linked clones were significantly enriched in matched ankylosing spondylitis synovial fluid.

Germline V gene sequence: CDR1 SQVTM, CDR2 ANQGSEA. The V gene lost 4 bases and the J gene lost 2 bases, with 11 bases spanning the gap. The CDR3 is 13 amino acids. Turning to this clonotype: The antigen remains undetermined.

The authors made TCR beta libraries by quantitative 5'-RACE with molecular barcodes. One entry per CDR3 protein, called by TCRdb with MiXCR from the 5' RACE reads. The sample includes tens of thousands of distinct CDR3 sequences, roughly a sixth of them seen just once. The genes are TRBV29-1 and TRBJ2-5; tentatively, D is TRBD2 (5 bases). The sample was blood. The origin of this receptor is a male donor with ankylosing spondylitis or in good health (not recorded which). The CDR3 sequence: CSVAGRTQETQYF. Here the CDR3 DNA reads TGCAGCGTTGCTGGGCGGACTCAAGAGACCCAGTACTTC.